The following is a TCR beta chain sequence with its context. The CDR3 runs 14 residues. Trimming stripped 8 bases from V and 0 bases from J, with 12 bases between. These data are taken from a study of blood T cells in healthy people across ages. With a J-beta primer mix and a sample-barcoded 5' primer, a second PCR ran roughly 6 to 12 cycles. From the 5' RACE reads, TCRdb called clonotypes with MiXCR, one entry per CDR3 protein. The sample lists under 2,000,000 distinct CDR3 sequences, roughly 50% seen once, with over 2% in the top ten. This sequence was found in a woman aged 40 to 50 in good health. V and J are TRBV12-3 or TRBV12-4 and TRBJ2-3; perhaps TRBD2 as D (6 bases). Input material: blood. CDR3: CASAGGTSTDTQYF. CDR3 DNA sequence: TGTGCCAGCGCCGGAGGGACGAGCACAGATACGCAGTATTTT.